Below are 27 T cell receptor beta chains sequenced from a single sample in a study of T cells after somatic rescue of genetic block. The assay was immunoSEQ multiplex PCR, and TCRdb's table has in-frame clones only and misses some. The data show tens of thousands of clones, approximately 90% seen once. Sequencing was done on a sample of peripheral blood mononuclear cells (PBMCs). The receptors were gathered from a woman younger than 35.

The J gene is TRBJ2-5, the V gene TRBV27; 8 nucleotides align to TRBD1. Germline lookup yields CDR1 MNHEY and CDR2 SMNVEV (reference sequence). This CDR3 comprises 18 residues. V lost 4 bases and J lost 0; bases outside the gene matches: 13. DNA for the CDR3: TGTGCCAGCAGTTCCAACCGCCGACAGGGGCAATACCAAGAGACCCAGTACTTC. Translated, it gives CASSSNRRQGQYQETQYF.

CDR3: CASSPARGVATGELFF. Written as DNA, the CDR3 is TGTGCCAGCAGCCCTGCGCGGGGGGTAGCAACCGGGGAGCTGTTTTTT. The chain recombines TRBV5-6 with TRBJ2-2, with TRBD2 matching 8 bases. This CDR3 contains 16 residues. Germline lookup yields CDR1 SGHDT and CDR2 YYEEEE. V gave up 4 bases and J gave up 5 bases; unmatched junction bases: 10.

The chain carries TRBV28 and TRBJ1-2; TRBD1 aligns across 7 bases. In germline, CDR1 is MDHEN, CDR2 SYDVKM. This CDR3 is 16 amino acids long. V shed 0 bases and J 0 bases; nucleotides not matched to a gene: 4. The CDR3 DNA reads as TGTGCCAGCAGTTTATGGTTCGGGACAGCTAACTATGGCTACACCTTC. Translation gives CASSLWFGTANYGYTF.

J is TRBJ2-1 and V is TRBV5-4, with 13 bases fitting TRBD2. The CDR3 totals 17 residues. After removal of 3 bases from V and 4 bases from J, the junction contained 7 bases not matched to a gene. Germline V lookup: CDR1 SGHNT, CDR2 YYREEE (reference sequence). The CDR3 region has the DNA TGTGCCAGCAGCTCTGGGGAGGGACTAGCGGGATACAATGAGCAGTTCTTC. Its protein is CASSSGEGLAGYNEQFF.

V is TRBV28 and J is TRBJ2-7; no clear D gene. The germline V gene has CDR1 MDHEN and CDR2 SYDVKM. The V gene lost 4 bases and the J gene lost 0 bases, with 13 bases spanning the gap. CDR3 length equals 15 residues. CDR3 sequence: CASSSPTRFSYEQYF. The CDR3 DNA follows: TGTGCCAGCAGTTCCCCTACTCGATTCTCCTACGAGCAGTACTTC. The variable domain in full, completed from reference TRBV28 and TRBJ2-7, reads DVKVTQSSRYLVKRTGEKVFLECVQDMDHENMFWYRQDPGLGLRLIYFSYDVKMKEKGDIPEGYSVSREKKERFSLILESASTNQTSMYLCASSSPTRFSYEQYFGPGTRLTVT.

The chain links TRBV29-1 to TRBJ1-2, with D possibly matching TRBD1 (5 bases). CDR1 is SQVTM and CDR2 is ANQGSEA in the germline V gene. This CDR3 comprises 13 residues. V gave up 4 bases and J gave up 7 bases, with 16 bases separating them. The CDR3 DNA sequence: TGCAGCGTTGGGGTGGCAGGGTCTGGTGGCTACACCTTC. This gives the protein CSVGVAGSGGYTF. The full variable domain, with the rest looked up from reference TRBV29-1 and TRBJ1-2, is SAVISQKPSRDICQRGTSLTIQCQVDSQVTMMFWYRQQPGQSLTLIATANQGSEATYESGFVIDKFPISRPNLTFSTLTVSNMSPEDSSIYLCSVGVAGSGGYTFGSGTRLTVV.

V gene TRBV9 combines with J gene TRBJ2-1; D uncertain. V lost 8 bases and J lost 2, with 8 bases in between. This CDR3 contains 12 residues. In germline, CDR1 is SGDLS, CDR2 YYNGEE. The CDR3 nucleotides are TGTGCCAGTAGTAAGGCCTACAATGAGCAGTTCTTC. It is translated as CASSKAYNEQFF.

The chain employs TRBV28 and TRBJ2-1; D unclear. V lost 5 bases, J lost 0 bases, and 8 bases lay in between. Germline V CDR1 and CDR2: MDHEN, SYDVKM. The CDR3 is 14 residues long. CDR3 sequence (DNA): TGTGCCAGCAGTCTCTTGAGCTCCTACAATGAGCAGTTCTTC. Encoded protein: CASSLLSSYNEQFF.

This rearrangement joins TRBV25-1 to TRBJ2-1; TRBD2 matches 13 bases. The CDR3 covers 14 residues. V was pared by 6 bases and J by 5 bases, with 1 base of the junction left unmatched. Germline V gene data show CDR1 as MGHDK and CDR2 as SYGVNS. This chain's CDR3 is CASRGTSGNNEQFF. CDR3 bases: TGTGCCAGCAGGGGGACTAGCGGGAACAATGAGCAGTTCTTC.

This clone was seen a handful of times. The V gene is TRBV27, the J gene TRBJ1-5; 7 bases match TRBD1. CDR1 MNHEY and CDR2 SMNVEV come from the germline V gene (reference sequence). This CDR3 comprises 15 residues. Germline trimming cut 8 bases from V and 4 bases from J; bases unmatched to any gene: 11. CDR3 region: CASREWGQWNQPQHF. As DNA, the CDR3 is TGTGCCAGCCGGGAATGGGGACAGTGGAATCAGCCCCAGCATTTT.

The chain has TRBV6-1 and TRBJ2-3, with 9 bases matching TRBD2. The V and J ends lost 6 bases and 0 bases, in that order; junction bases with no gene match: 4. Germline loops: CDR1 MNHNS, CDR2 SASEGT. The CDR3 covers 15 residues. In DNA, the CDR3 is TGTGCCAGCAGCTCGACTAGCGGTAGCACAGATACGCAGTATTTT. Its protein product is CASSSTSGSTDTQYF.

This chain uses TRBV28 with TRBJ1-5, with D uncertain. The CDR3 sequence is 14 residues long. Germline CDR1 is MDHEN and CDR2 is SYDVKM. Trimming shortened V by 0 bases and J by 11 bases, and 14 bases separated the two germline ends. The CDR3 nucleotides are TGTGCCAGCAGTTTATGGGCCCGGCCCACGGCCCAGCATTTT. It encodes CASSLWARPTAQHF.

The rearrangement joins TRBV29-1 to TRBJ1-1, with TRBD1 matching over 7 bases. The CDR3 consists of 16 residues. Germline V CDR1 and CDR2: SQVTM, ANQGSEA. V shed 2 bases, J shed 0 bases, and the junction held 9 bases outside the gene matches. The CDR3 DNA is TGCAGCGTTGAACTGCGACTGGACAGGATGAACACTGAAGCTTTCTTT. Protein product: CSVELRLDRMNTEAFF.

The CDR3: CASSPGTGMWEGNTGELFF. As DNA, the CDR3 is TGTGCCAGCAGCCCCGGGACAGGGATGTGGGAGGGGAACACCGGGGAGCTGTTTTTT. V is TRBV9 and J is TRBJ2-2; TRBD1 agrees at 9 bases. The CDR3 is 19 residues long. Trimming at V came to 4 bases and at J to 1 base, leaving 14 bases not matched to a gene. Germline CDR1 SGDLS, CDR2 YYNGEE.

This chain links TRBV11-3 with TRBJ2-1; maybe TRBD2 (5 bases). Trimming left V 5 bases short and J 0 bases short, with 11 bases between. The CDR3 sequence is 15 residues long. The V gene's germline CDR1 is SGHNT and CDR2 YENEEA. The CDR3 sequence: CASSRRLASYNEQFF. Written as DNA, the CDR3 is TGTGCCAGCAGCCGGAGGCTAGCCTCCTACAATGAGCAGTTCTTC.

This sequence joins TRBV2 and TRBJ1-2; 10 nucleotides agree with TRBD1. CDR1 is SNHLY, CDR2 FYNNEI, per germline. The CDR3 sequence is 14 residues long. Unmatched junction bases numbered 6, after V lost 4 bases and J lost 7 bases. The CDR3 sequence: CASSVDRGAGGYTF. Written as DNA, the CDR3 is TGTGCCAGCAGTGTGGACAGGGGGGCGGGTGGCTACACCTTC.

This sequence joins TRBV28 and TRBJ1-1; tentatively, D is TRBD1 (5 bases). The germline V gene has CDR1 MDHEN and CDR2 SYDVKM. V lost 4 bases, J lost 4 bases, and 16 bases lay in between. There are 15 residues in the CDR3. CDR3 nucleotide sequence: TGTGCCAGCAGTTCCCGCTGGCAGGGCGGCACTGAAGCTTTCTTT. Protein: CASSSRWQGGTEAFF.

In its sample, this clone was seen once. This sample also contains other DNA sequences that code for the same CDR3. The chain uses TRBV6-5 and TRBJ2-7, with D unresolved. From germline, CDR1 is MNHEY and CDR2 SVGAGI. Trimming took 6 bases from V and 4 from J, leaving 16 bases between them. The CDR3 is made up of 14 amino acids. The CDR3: CASRDSLLLYEQYF. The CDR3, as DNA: TGTGCCAGCAGGGATAGCCTACTATTATACGAGCAGTACTTC.

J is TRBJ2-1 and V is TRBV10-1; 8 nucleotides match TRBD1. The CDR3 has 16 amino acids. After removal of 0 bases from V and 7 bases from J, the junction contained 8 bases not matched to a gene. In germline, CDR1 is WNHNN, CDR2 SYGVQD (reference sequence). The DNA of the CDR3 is TGCGCCAGCAGTGAGTCTCCGGACAGGGTAGCAAATGAGCAGTTCTTC. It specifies CASSESPDRVANEQFF.

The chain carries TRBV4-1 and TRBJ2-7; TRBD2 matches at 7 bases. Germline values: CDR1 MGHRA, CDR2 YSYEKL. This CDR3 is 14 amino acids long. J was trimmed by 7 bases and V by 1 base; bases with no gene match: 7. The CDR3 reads CASSQVGGRVEQYF. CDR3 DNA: TGCGCCAGCAGCCAAGTTGGAGGGAGGGTGGAGCAGTACTTC.

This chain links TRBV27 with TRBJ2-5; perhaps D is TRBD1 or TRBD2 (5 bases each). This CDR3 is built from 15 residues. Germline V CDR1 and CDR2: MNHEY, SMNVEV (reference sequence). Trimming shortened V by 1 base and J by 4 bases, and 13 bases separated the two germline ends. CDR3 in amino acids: CASSLFSGGRETQYF. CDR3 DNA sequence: TGTGCCAGCAGTTTATTTTCTGGGGGAAGAGAGACCCAGTACTTC.

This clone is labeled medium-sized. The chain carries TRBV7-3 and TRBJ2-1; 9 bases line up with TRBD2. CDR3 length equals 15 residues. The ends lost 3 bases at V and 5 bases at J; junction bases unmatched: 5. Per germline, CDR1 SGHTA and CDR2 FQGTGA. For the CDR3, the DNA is TGTGCCAGCAGCTTCGGTCTAGCGGGGAACAATGAGCAGTTCTTC. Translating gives CASSFGLAGNNEQFF.

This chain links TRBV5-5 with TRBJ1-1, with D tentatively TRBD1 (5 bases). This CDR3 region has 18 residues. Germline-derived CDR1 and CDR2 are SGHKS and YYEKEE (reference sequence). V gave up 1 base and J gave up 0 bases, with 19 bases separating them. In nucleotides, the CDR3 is TGTGCCAGCAGCTTGAGGGGCTATGGGGAGGCCCTGAACACTGAAGCTTTCTTT. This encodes CASSLRGYGEALNTEAFF.

CDR3 loop: CASSYQAGTRETQYF. The CDR3 region has the DNA TGTGCCAGCAGCTACCAAGCCGGGACTAGAGAGACCCAGTACTTC. This sequence joins TRBV9 and TRBJ2-5; 8 bases line up with TRBD2. V was clipped by 4 bases and J by 4 bases; unmatched bases: 9. Germline values: CDR1 SGDLS, CDR2 YYNGEE. CDR3 length: 15 residues.

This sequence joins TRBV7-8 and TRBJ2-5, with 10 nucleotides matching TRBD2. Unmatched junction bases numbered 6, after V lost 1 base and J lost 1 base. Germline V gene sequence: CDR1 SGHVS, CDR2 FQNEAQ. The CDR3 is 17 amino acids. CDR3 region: CASSLGVAGGLQETQYF. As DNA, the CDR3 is TGTGCCAGCAGCTTAGGGGTAGCGGGAGGACTCCAAGAGACCCAGTACTTC.

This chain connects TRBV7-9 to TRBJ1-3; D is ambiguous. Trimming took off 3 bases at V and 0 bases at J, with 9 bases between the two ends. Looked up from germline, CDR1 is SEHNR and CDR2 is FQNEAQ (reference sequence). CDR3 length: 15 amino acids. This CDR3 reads CASSLTSTSGNTIYF. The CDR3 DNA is TGTGCCAGCAGCTTGACATCGACCTCTGGAAACACCATATATTTT.

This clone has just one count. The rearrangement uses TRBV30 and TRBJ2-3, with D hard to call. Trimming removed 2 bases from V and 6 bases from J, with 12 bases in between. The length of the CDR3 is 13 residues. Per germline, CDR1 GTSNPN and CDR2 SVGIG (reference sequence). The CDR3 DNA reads TGTGCCTGGAGTATTGGTTTCACCGATACGCAGTATTTT. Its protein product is CAWSIGFTDTQYF.